Detailed here is one TCR beta chain. As yet, its antigen is unknown. At one end, the junction sequence differs from germline, possibly due to a read error. Then a second PCR, running about 6 to 12 cycles, was carried out with a sample-barcoded 5' primer and a J-beta primer mix. A template-switch adaptor with 12 random nucleotides tagged each cDNA molecule. One entry per CDR3 protein, called by TCRdb with MiXCR from the 5' RACE reads. The sample consists of about 1.5 million distinct CDR3 sequences, 42% of them appearing once. The data were obtained in a study of blood T cells in healthy people across ages. Findings and caveats of the study: Expanded clonotype changes were possibly confounded by unknown donor CMV status.

This CDR3 is built from 16 residues. The germline CDR1 and CDR2 sequences are DFQATT and SNEGSKA (reference sequence). Sequencing was carried out using blood. J is TRBJ1-6 and V is TRBV20-1; D gene unclear. The sequence derives from a woman aged 18-35 years in good health. In DNA form, the CDR3 reads TGTAGTGCTAGAGATTTTAACAGTCTTGTTGATTCACCCCTCCACTTT. It specifies CSARDFNSLVDSPLHF.